The next 8 T cell receptor beta chains were all read from a single sample in a study of cytomegalovirus exposure and HLA in healthy donors. PCR involved 60 Vbeta and 13 Jbeta primers. Generated by immunoSEQ multiplex PCR, the TCRdb table keeps only in-frame clones and is missing some. Of approximately 160,000 clones listed, 77% are singletons. The specimen sequenced was PBMCs. The receptors stem from a woman aged 25 to 45 in good health and CMV-seronegative.

Details on this clone: Given the absence of the conserved phenylalanine or tryptophan at the CDR3 end, a read error is likely. The genes are TRBV9 and TRBJ2-7, with D perhaps matching TRBD2 (7 bases). V was pared by 8 bases and J by 4 bases, with 13 bases between. The germline V gene has CDR1 SGDLS and CDR2 YYNGEE. The CDR3 totals 12 residues. The CDR3 region has the DNA TGTGCCAGTTTGGGAGGGGGATACGAGCAGTACCTC. It is translated as CASLGGGYEQYL.

This chain links TRBV7-6 with TRBJ2-1, with D tentatively TRBD1 (7 bases). CDR1 and CDR2 from the germline V gene are SGHVS and FNYEAQ. The CDR3 covers 14 residues. Trimming stripped 5 bases from V and 8 bases from J, with 16 bases between. The CDR3 spells CASSTGTGDYEQFF. Here the CDR3 DNA reads TGTGCCAGCAGCACAGGCACAGGGGACTATGAGCAGTTCTTC. Complete variable domain (other parts from reference TRBV7-6 and TRBJ2-1): GAGVSQSPRYKVTKRGQDVALRCDPISGHVSLYWYRQALGQGPEFLTYFNYEAQQDKSGLPNDRFSAERPEGSISTLTIQRTEQRDSAMYRCASSTGTGDYEQFFGPGTRLTVL.

The rearrangement uses TRBV6-1 and TRBJ1-6; 10 nucleotides line up with TRBD1. Germline V gene data show CDR1 as MNHNS and CDR2 as SASEGT. This CDR3 is built from 13 residues. Germline trimming cut 10 bases from V and 11 bases from J; bases unmatched to any gene: 8. The CDR3 loop is CATTGQGGTPLHF. DNA for the CDR3: TGTGCCACCACAGGACAGGGGGGTACACCCCTCCACTTT.

This clone showed up just a few times. Other DNA sequences within the sample encode an identical CDR3. The rearrangement joins TRBV9 to TRBJ2-1; D is possibly TRBD2 (5 bases). The CDR3 totals 15 residues. Trimming pared 0 bases from V and 0 bases from J, leaving 7 bases between. Germline-derived CDR1 and CDR2 are SGDLS and YYNGEE. CDR3 amino acids: CASSVAGDSYNEQFF. The CDR3 DNA is TGTGCCAGCAGCGTAGCCGGGGACTCCTACAATGAGCAGTTCTTC.

This clone occurred a few times. The gene calls are TRBV10-3 and TRBJ1-1; 7 bases align to TRBD1. Germline V gives CDR1 ENHRY, CDR2 SYGVKD. V shed 4 bases, J shed 9 bases, and the junction held 14 bases outside the gene matches. The CDR3 sequence is 15 residues long. The CDR3 sequence: CAISAGRDRYTKAFF. DNA of the CDR3: TGTGCCATCAGTGCGGGAAGGGACAGATACACAAAAGCTTTCTTT.

The J gene is TRBJ1-2, the V gene TRBV7-3, with TRBD1 identical over 9 bases. The V segment lost 0 bases and the J segment 4 bases; nucleotides outside the gene matches: 6. The V gene's germline CDR1 is SGHTA and CDR2 FQGTGA. The length of the CDR3 is 16 residues. The CDR3 reads CASSLTAPGQGYGYTF. The CDR3 nucleotides read TGTGCCAGCAGCTTAACCGCCCCGGGACAGGGCTATGGCTACACCTTC.

The rearrangement uses TRBV7-9 and TRBJ1-2; TRBD1 matches at 7 bases. From germline, CDR1 is SEHNR and CDR2 FQNEAQ (reference sequence). V shed 10 bases, J shed 3 bases, and the junction held 17 bases outside the gene matches. The CDR3 is 16 residues long. The CDR3 is CATPVTGRRSDYGYTF. Written as DNA, the CDR3 is TGTGCCACCCCGGTGACAGGGAGAAGGTCGGACTATGGCTACACCTTC. Looking up the rest from reference TRBV7-9 and TRBJ1-2 gives the full variable domain: DTGVSQNPRHKITKRGQNVTFRCDPISEHNRLYWYRQTLGQGPEFLTYFQNEAQLEKSRLLSDRFSAERPKGSFSTLEIQRTEQGDSAMYLCATPVTGRRSDYGYTFGSGTRLTVV.

This rearrangement joins TRBV5-1 to TRBJ2-7; D gene uncertain. Trimming stripped 0 bases from V and 3 bases from J, with 13 bases between. Germline V gene sequence: CDR1 SGHRS, CDR2 YFSETQ. The CDR3 length is 15 residues. The CDR3 nucleotides are TGCGCCAGCAGCTTGGTTGGAGCTGATCTCTACGAGCAGTACTTC. Protein: CASSLVGADLYEQYF.